There are a few counts of the clone carrying this T cell receptor beta chain. This sample was included in a study of blood T cell repertoires in COVID-19. On the study more broadly: The study drew acute and convalescent COVID-19 samples from the United States, Italy and Spain. PBMCs, B-cell-depleted T cells, or T cells were the source of the cDNA or gDNA that made up the material.

Libraries were prepared by immunoSEQ multiplex PCR; TCRdb keeps only in-frame clonotypes and omits some of them. Of about 70,000 clones in the sample, approximately 83% are singletons; the top ten hold 16%. The germline CDR1 and CDR2 sequences are MNHEY and SMNVEV (reference sequence). The CDR3 runs 14 residues. V lost 4 bases and J lost 3; bases outside the gene matches: 3. The sequencing input was peripheral blood. This chain uses TRBV27 with TRBJ1-5; TRBD1 agrees at 7 bases. The clonotype originates from a man aged 35 to 55 with COVID-19, enrolled during active disease. The chain's CDR3 is CASSSGGFNQPQHF. DNA for the CDR3: TGTGCCAGCAGTTCAGGGGGATTCAATCAGCCCCAGCATTTT.